The clone carrying this TCR beta chain has only a few counts. The data were obtained in a study of CD8+CD57+ T cells in acquired aplastic anemia. By flow cytometry, patients selected for sequencing had shown an expansion of CD8+CD57+ cells. Genomic DNA was employed as the template in profiling TCR beta VDJ and CDR3. TCRdb reprocessed the reads with MiXCR, giving one entry per CDR3 protein. The sample has fewer than 200,000 distinct CDR3 sequences; about 44% are singletons. Germline assignment: CDR1 MNHNS and CDR2 SASEGT. The CDR3 is 16 residues long. V lost 0 bases to trimming and J lost 1 base; unmatched junction nucleotides: 0.

The chain recombines TRBV6-1 with TRBJ2-3; 11 nucleotides match TRBD2. The sequencing input was sorted CD4+, CD8+, or CD8+CD57+ T cells (not recorded which) from PBMCs. The receptor comes from a human donor with aplastic anemia. Written as DNA, the CDR3 is TGTGCCAGCAGTGAAGCGACTAGCGGGGGCACAGATACGCAGTATTTT. This translates into CASSEATSGGTDTQYF.